Listed below are T cell receptor beta chains from one sample, sequenced in a study of monozygotic twins with cystic fibrosis. Generated by immunoSEQ multiplex PCR, the TCRdb table keeps only in-frame clones and is missing some. The sample yields roughly 23,000 clones, about 83% seen once. The sequenced sample was blood. The source is a woman younger than 45 with cystic fibrosis. Both conserved end residues are part of each CDR3. The order of the fields is V gene, J gene, D gene, clone size, CDR3 DNA, CDR3 protein. D genes are given only for firm matches. Not every row has a clone size; where given, it reads once, few, many or a size class.

v_gene: TRBV18
j_gene: TRBJ2-2
d_gene: NA
abundance: few
CDR3nt: TGTGCCAGCTCACCCGGGACCAACACCGGGGAGCTGTTTTTT
CDR3aa: CASSPGTNTGELFF

v_gene: TRBV6-5
j_gene: TRBJ2-3
d_gene: TRBD1
abundance: NA
CDR3nt: TGTGCCAGCAGGCTTTCCGGGACAGCCACAGATACGCAGTATTTT
CDR3aa: CASRLSGTATDTQYF

v_gene: TRBV10-3
j_gene: TRBJ2-7
d_gene: NA
abundance: NA
CDR3nt: TGTGCCATCAGTGAGCCTATATCCTACGAGCAGTACTTC
CDR3aa: CAISEPISYEQYF

v_gene: TRBV29-1
j_gene: TRBJ2-7
d_gene: NA
abundance: once
CDR3nt: TGCAGCGTTGTTGGGCGGGCCCTAGGCGAGCAGTACTTC
CDR3aa: CSVVGRALGEQYF

v_gene: TRBV7-2
j_gene: TRBJ1-2
d_gene: TRBD1
abundance: NA
CDR3nt: TGTGCCAGCAGCTCTCGACAGGGGACCCTCTACACCTTC
CDR3aa: CASSSRQGTLYTF

v_gene: TRBV19
j_gene: TRBJ2-3
d_gene: TRBD2
abundance: NA
CDR3nt: TGTGCCAGTAGTCTCCGGAGTAGCGGGCCCTTGGCAGATACGCAGTATTTT
CDR3aa: CASSLRSSGPLADTQYF

v_gene: TRBV18
j_gene: TRBJ1-1
d_gene: NA
abundance: NA
CDR3nt: TGTGCCAGCTCACCGGGTAACACTGAAGCTTTCTTT
CDR3aa: CASSPGNTEAFF

v_gene: TRBV5-1
j_gene: TRBJ1-1
d_gene: NA
abundance: once
CDR3nt: TGCGCCAGCAGCTGGGCCAGCAGCACCGATAACACTGAAGCTTTCTTT
CDR3aa: CASSWASSTDNTEAFF

v_gene: TRBV7-9
j_gene: TRBJ2-3
d_gene: NA
abundance: few
CDR3nt: TGTGCCAGCAGCTCCACGGAAGGGGATACGCAGTATTTT
CDR3aa: CASSSTEGDTQYF

v_gene: TRBV11-2
j_gene: TRBJ2-3
d_gene: NA
abundance: NA
CDR3nt: TGTGCCAGCAGCTTTGGGGGGCCCGGCACAGATACGCAGTATTTT
CDR3aa: CASSFGGPGTDTQYF

v_gene: TRBV5-6
j_gene: TRBJ2-3
d_gene: NA
abundance: NA
CDR3nt: TGTGCCAGCAGCTTGGTGGCGTTGATCCCAGATACGCAGTATTTT
CDR3aa: CASSLVALIPDTQYF

v_gene: TRBV2
j_gene: TRBJ1-1
d_gene: TRBD1
abundance: NA
CDR3nt: TGTGCCATAGACAGGGGCCTGAACACTGAAGCTTTCTTT
CDR3aa: CAIDRGLNTEAFF

v_gene: TRBV7-9
j_gene: TRBJ1-2
d_gene: NA
abundance: NA
CDR3nt: TGTGCCAGCGGGGTAACTAACTATGGCTACACCTTC
CDR3aa: CASGVTNYGYTF

v_gene: TRBV4-1
j_gene: TRBJ2-7
d_gene: TRBD2
abundance: NA
CDR3nt: TGCGCCAGCAGCCACAGGACTAGCGGGTCCTACGAGCAGTACTTC
CDR3aa: CASSHRTSGSYEQYF

v_gene: TRBV5-1
j_gene: TRBJ2-1
d_gene: NA
abundance: NA
CDR3nt: TGCGCCAGCAGCTTAGGAGGAAACTCCTACAATGAGCAGTTCTTC
CDR3aa: CASSLGGNSYNEQFF

v_gene: TRBV9
j_gene: TRBJ2-7
d_gene: NA
abundance: NA
CDR3nt: TGTGCCAGCAGCGTAGAAGGGGACCCCTACGAGCAGTACTTC
CDR3aa: CASSVEGDPYEQYF

v_gene: TRBV4-3
j_gene: TRBJ2-1
d_gene: NA
abundance: NA
CDR3nt: TGCGCCAGCAGCCAAGATCCGAAGGCGTCTGAGCAGTTCTTC
CDR3aa: CASSQDPKASEQFF

v_gene: TRBV28
j_gene: TRBJ1-6
d_gene: NA
abundance: NA
CDR3nt: TGTGCCAGCACCTCGGCTGCCGTTCGTTCACCCCTCCACTTT
CDR3aa: CASTSAAVRSPLHF

v_gene: TRBV6-1
j_gene: TRBJ2-7
d_gene: TRBD1
abundance: NA
CDR3nt: TGTGCCAGCACGACAGGGGGGTCCTACGAGCAGTACTTC
CDR3aa: CASTTGGSYEQYF

v_gene: TRBV10-3
j_gene: TRBJ1-1
d_gene: TRBD1
abundance: NA
CDR3nt: TGTGCCATCATGGACAGGCTCAACACTGAAGCTTTCTTT
CDR3aa: CAIMDRLNTEAFF

v_gene: TRBV19
j_gene: TRBJ1-2
d_gene: NA
abundance: once
CDR3nt: TGTGCCAGTAGGTCGGGGAGCGTCCTCGGCTACACCTTC
CDR3aa: CASRSGSVLGYTF

v_gene: TRBV6-1
j_gene: TRBJ1-2
d_gene: TRBD1
abundance: NA
CDR3nt: TGTGCCAGCAGGGGGACAGGGTCTAACTATGGCTACACCTTC
CDR3aa: CASRGTGSNYGYTF

v_gene: TRBV19
j_gene: TRBJ2-4
d_gene: TRBD1
abundance: NA
CDR3nt: TGTGCCAGTAGGACACGCCCAGGGGGCGTGGGCATTCAGTACTTC
CDR3aa: CASRTRPGGVGIQYF

v_gene: TRBV5-6
j_gene: TRBJ1-5
d_gene: NA
abundance: NA
CDR3nt: TGTGCCAGCAGCCTCGCGGGGTTTATGCAGCCCCAGCATTTT
CDR3aa: CASSLAGFMQPQHF

v_gene: TRBV5-1
j_gene: TRBJ2-3
d_gene: NA
abundance: NA
CDR3nt: TGCGCCAGCAGCTTCCTCGGAGTGGAAACAGATACGCAGTATTTT
CDR3aa: CASSFLGVETDTQYF

v_gene: TRBV30
j_gene: TRBJ2-7
d_gene: TRBD1
abundance: NA
CDR3nt: TGTGCCTGGAGTGTGCCGGGACAGGGGCCTTACGAGCAGTACTTC
CDR3aa: CAWSVPGQGPYEQYF

v_gene: TRBV6-4
j_gene: TRBJ1-5
d_gene: NA
abundance: NA
CDR3nt: TGTGCCAGCAGTGAGGAGGAGGATCAGCCCCAGCATTTT
CDR3aa: CASSEEEDQPQHF